This TCR beta chain was retrieved from a study of cytomegalovirus exposure and HLA in healthy donors. Study-wide points: HLA allele associations emerged for under 20,000 TCR beta sequences in a later analysis, at 0.05 false discovery rate.

With regard to this clone: Its antigen is unidentified. A junction boundary mismatches the germline segment, possibly from a read error.

Primers: 60 Vbeta forward and 13 Jbeta reverse. Measured with immunoSEQ multiplex PCR; TCRdb has only the in-frame clones, and not every one. The repertoire table contains under 200,000 clones. The CDR3 consists of 16 residues. The germline V gene encodes CDR1 SGDLS and CDR2 YYNGEE. The sequencing sample was made of PBMCs. The V and J genes are TRBV9 and TRBJ2-1; D may correspond to TRBD1 or TRBD2 (5 bases each). This clonotype originated in a woman aged 18-30 years in good health and CMV-seropositive. DNA for the CDR3: TGTGCCAGTAGCGTAGCTGGGCAGGGCACCTACAATGAGCAGTTCTTC. As protein: CASSVAGQGTYNEQFF.